The 19 T cell receptor beta chains reported below all come from one sample, sequenced in a study of T-cell memory formation after mild COVID-19. TCRdb ran MiXCR on the 5' RACE reads and lists one entry per CDR3 protein. Of 200,000 to 250,000 distinct CDR3 sequences in the sample, over 7.5% were seen once. Sequenced: PBMCs or a T cell subset sorted from them (not recorded which). The receptors stem from a man younger than 35 who had mild COVID-19 (a few samples of this study predate the infection). Cell type and time point are not known.

The table lists this clonotype with a few counts. The chain recombines TRBV4-3 with TRBJ1-4, with a tentative D call TRBD1 (5 bases). CDR1 is LGHNA, CDR2 YSLEER, per germline. The CDR3 has 20 amino acids. The V end was cut by 0 bases, the J end by 4 bases, with 24 bases between. The CDR3 DNA sequence: TGCGCCAGCAGCCAAGAGCGGATCAGGGTTTTTCACTCGGGTAATGAAAAACTGTTTTTT. Its translation is CASSQERIRVFHSGNEKLFF.

The gene calls are TRBV18 and TRBJ1-4; D is uncertain. Germline CDR1 is KGHSH and CDR2 is LQKENI. Trimming removed 3 bases at V and 1 base at J, with 9 bases between. The CDR3 has 15 residues. This chain's CDR3 is CASSPSSITNEKLFF. CDR3 nucleotide sequence: TGTGCCAGCTCACCGAGCAGTATAACTAATGAAAAACTGTTTTTT.

The chain couples TRBV4-1 to TRBJ1-2; possible D gene TRBD1, 6 bases. Germline V gene sequence: CDR1 MGHRA, CDR2 YSYEKL. This CDR3 has 13 amino acids. V shed 0 bases and J shed 7 bases, with 9 bases lying between them. The CDR3 reads CASSQEQGSGYTF. The CDR3 DNA reads TGCGCCAGCAGCCAAGAACAGGGAAGTGGCTACACCTTC.

This clonotype has just a few counts. The rearrangement uses TRBV7-2 and TRBJ1-4, with a weak D call TRBD1 (6 bases). Looked up from germline, CDR1 is SGHTA and CDR2 is FQGNSA. V lost 5 bases and J lost 3, with 13 bases in between. The length of the CDR3 is 15 residues. CDR3 protein: CASSPRPGANEKLFF. The CDR3 DNA reads as TGTGCCAGCAGCCCGAGACCAGGGGCTAATGAAAAACTGTTTTTT. The full variable domain, rest sourced from reference TRBV7-2 and TRBJ1-4, is GAGVSQSPSNKVTEKGKDVELRCDPISGHTALYWYRQSLGQGLEFLIYFQGNSAPDKSGLPSDRFSAERTGGSVSTLTIQRTQQEDSAVYLCASSPRPGANEKLFFGSGTQLSVL.

For the CDR3, the DNA is TGCGCCAGCAGCGAGGACCGCACTAGCACAGATACGCAGTATTTT. Amino acid sequence: CASSEDRTSTDTQYF. The chain links TRBV5-1 to TRBJ2-3; D is unresolved. This CDR3 has 15 residues. Trimming shortened V by 4 bases and J by 0 bases, and 12 bases separated the two germline ends. Germline CDR1 is SGHRS and CDR2 is YFSETQ.

This rearrangement joins TRBV12-3 or TRBV12-4 to TRBJ1-5; the match to TRBD1 covers 7 bases. After removal of 5 bases from V and 6 bases from J, the junction contained 4 bases not matched to a gene. This CDR3 comprises 13 residues. The CDR3 nucleotides are TGTGCCAGCAGTAACAGGGGTGGTCAGCCCCAGCATTTT. It yields the protein CASSNRGGQPQHF.

The chain uses TRBV6-2 or TRBV6-3 and TRBJ1-5, with D unclear. V was pared by 1 base and J by 2 bases, with 15 bases between. This CDR3 spans 17 amino acids. Germline CDR1 MNHEY, CDR2 SVGEGT. In DNA, the CDR3 is TGTGCCAGCAGTTACTTCCCTCGGACGGGTCGCAATCAGCCCCAGCATTTT. It translates to CASSYFPRTGRNQPQHF.

This clonotype was picked up a small number of times. The chain joins TRBV18 to TRBJ2-5; D is undetermined. The V end was cut by 8 bases, the J end by 5 bases, with 12 bases between. Germline V CDR1 and CDR2: KGHSH, LQKENI. This CDR3 is built from 12 residues. The CDR3 protein is CASRTIGETQYF. The CDR3 DNA follows: TGTGCCAGCCGAACGATTGGGGAGACCCAGTACTTC.

The rearrangement links TRBV18 to TRBJ2-3; D not certain. Trimming stripped 3 bases from V and 6 bases from J, with 10 bases between. The V gene's germline CDR1 is KGHSH and CDR2 LQKENI. The CDR3 consists of 13 residues. The CDR3 spells CASSPGVRDTQYF. The CDR3 bases are TGTGCCAGCTCACCGGGCGTCCGGGATACGCAGTATTTT.

This clonotype has more than one count but fewer than ten. The chain combines TRBV7-8 with TRBJ2-5, with 9 nucleotides matching TRBD1. Germline assignment: CDR1 SGHVS and CDR2 FQNEAQ. V trimming: 4 bases; J trimming: 4 bases; junction bases outside the gene matches: 7. CDR3 length: 15 residues. The CDR3 here is CASSSSRTGAETQYF. The CDR3 region has the DNA TGTGCCAGCAGCTCATCAAGGACAGGGGCAGAGACCCAGTACTTC.

This clonotype was detected only a few times. The CDR3 coding sequence is TGTGCCAGCAGGGTCGGCTATGAGCAGTTCTTC. It is translated as CASRVGYEQFF. The chain couples TRBV7-2 to TRBJ2-1; D ambiguous. The CDR3 extends over 11 amino acids. Germline V CDR1 and CDR2: SGHTA, FQGNSA. The V and J ends lost 6 bases and 8 bases respectively, with 8 bases between them.

This clonotype has just a few counts. V and J are TRBV5-1 and TRBJ2-3; D not certain. Trimming removed 8 bases at V and 4 bases at J, with 14 bases between. This CDR3 region has 13 residues. Germline V lookup: CDR1 SGHRS, CDR2 YFSETQ. CDR3 sequence reads: CASRPGDPDTQYF. The CDR3 DNA follows: TGCGCCAGTCGCCCTGGGGATCCAGATACGCAGTATTTT.

This clonotype has just a few counts. This chain uses TRBV7-9 with TRBJ2-7; 7 nucleotides match TRBD1. Per the germline V gene, CDR1 is SEHNR and CDR2 is FQNEAQ (reference sequence). CDR3 length: 13 amino acids. V trimming: 3 bases; J trimming: 5 bases; junction bases outside the gene matches: 4. The CDR3 reads CASSLTGIHEQYF. In nucleotides, the CDR3 is TGTGCCAGCAGCTTGACAGGGATCCACGAGCAGTACTTC.

The chain recombines TRBV20-1 with TRBJ2-7; 7 nucleotides line up with TRBD1. Germline loops: CDR1 DFQATT, CDR2 SNEGSKA (reference sequence). The CDR3 sequence is 13 residues long. V lost 5 bases and J lost 4; bases outside the gene matches: 8. The CDR3 coding sequence is TGCAGTGCTTACCTAGGGGGCGGGTACGAGCAGTACTTC. Translating it yields CSAYLGGGYEQYF.

V is TRBV7-2 and J is TRBJ2-3; no definite D call. CDR3 size: 16 residues. CDR1 is SGHTA and CDR2 is FQGNSA in the germline V gene. V gave up 4 bases and J gave up 1 base, with 15 bases separating them. CDR3 sequence reads: CASSSSSASGTDTQYF. The CDR3 coding sequence is TGTGCCAGCAGCTCGTCAAGTGCCAGCGGCACAGATACGCAGTATTTT.

This clonotype was seen more than once but under ten times. The chain employs TRBV7-2 and TRBJ2-5; 10 nucleotides match TRBD2. The trim removed 3 bases at V and 5 bases at J, leaving 3 bases unmatched. This CDR3 has 14 residues. CDR1 and CDR2 from the germline V gene are SGHTA and FQGNSA. The CDR3 DNA reads TGTGCCAGCAGCTTGGGACTAGCGCTCGAGACCCAGTACTTC. Protein sequence: CASSLGLALETQYF.

The sample holds many counts of this clonotype. The rearrangement links TRBV7-2 to TRBJ2-7; no reliable D call. Germline V gives CDR1 SGHTA, CDR2 FQGNSA. There are 11 residues in the CDR3. V lost 4 bases and J 2 bases, leaving 3 bases between the germline ends. The DNA of the CDR3 is TGTGCCAGCAGCTCCCCCTACGAGCAGTACTTC. The encoded protein is CASSSPYEQYF.

The rearrangement joins TRBV20-1 to TRBJ2-2; D not resolved. The CDR3 totals 12 residues. V gave up 5 bases and J gave up 3 bases, with 7 bases separating them. The germline V gene has CDR1 DFQATT and CDR2 SNEGSKA (reference sequence). The CDR3 here is CSAYYHTGELFF. The CDR3 coding sequence is TGCAGTGCTTACTACCACACCGGGGAGCTGTTTTTT.

V and J are TRBV20-1 and TRBJ1-6; TRBD1 agrees at 10 bases. Germline loops: CDR1 DFQATT, CDR2 SNEGSKA (reference sequence). V gave up 1 base and J gave up 9 bases; unmatched junction bases: 3. The CDR3 has 14 amino acids. DNA of the CDR3: TGCAGTGCTAGAGGACAGGGGGCGGTTTCACCCCTCCACTTT. Translation gives CSARGQGAVSPLHF.